The TCR beta chain described here comes from a study of blood T cell repertoires in COVID-19. Looking at the study overall: Sites across the United States, Italy and Spain contributed samples from acute and convalescent COVID-19. From T cells, B-cell-depleted T cells, or PBMCs came the material, which was cDNA or gDNA.

This clone was seen a single time. Original analysis: Estimation of nucleated cell counts was performed using reference gene primer amplification. The data were produced by immunoSEQ multiplex PCR, yet TCRdb's version contains in-frame clones alone and is incomplete. The DNA was the basis for D and trimming; V, J and clone size are from that table. The table has roughly 200,000 clones, approximately 88% seen once. Trimming left V 8 bases short and J 0 bases short, with 14 bases between. The CDR3 consists of 15 residues. CDR1 MDHEN and CDR2 SYDVKM come from the germline V gene. V usage is TRBV28 and J usage is TRBJ2-1; D is possibly TRBD2 (6 bases). This TCR was recovered from a woman aged 25 to 39 with acute or convalescent COVID-19. Sequencing was performed on peripheral blood. Here the CDR3 DNA reads TGTGCCAGCCGGGCGGCCGGGGGCTCCTACAATGAGCAGTTCTTC. As protein: CASRAAGGSYNEQFF.